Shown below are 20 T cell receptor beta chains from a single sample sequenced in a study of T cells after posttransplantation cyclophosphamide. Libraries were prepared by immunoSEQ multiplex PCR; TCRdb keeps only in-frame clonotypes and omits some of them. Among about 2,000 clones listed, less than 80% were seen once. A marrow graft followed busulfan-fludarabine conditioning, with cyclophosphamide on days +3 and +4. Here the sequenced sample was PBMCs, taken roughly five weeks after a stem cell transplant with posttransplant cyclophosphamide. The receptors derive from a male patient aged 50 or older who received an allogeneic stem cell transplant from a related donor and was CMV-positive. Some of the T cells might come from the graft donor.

The CDR3: CASSLHRGWGENTEAFF. In DNA form, the CDR3 reads TGTGCCAGCAGTCTCCACAGGGGATGGGGCGAAAACACTGAAGCTTTCTTT. The chain links TRBV27 to TRBJ1-1; 7 positions match TRBD1. This CDR3 has 17 residues. The junction had 14 bases not matched to a gene; V was cut back by 5 bases and J by 2 bases. The germline CDR1 and CDR2 sequences are MNHEY and SMNVEV (reference sequence).

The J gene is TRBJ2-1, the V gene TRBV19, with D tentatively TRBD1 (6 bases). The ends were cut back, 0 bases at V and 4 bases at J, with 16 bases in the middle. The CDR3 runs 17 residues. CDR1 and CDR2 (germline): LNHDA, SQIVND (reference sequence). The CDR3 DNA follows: TGTGCCAGTAGTATAGAACAGGGTGGTCGTGGGTACAATGAGCAGTTCTTC. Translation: CASSIEQGGRGYNEQFF.

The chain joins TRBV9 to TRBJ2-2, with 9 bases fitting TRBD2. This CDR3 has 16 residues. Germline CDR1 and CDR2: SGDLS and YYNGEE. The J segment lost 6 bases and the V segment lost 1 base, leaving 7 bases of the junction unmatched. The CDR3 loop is CASSVLAGPSAGELFF. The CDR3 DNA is TGTGCCAGCAGCGTACTAGCGGGACCCTCCGCCGGGGAGCTGTTTTTT.

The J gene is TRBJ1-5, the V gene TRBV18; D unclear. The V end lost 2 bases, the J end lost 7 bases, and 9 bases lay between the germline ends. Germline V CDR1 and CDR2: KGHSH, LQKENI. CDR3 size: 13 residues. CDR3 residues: CASSPGEEQPQHF. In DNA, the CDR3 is TGTGCCAGCTCACCAGGGGAGGAACAGCCCCAGCATTTT.

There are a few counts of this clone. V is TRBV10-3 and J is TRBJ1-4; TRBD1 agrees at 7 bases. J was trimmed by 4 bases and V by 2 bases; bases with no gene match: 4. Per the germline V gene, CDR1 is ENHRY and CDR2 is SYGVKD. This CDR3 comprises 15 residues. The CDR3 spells CAISEPTGYNEKLFF. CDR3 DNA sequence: TGTGCCATCAGTGAGCCGACAGGGTATAATGAAAAACTGTTTTTT.

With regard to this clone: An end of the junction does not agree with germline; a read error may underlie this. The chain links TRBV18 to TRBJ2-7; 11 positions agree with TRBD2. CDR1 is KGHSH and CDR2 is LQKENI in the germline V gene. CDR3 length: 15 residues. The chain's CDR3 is CASSPPGTSGYDQYF. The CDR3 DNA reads TGTGCCAGCTCACCCCCCGGGACTAGCGGCTACGACCAGTACTTC.

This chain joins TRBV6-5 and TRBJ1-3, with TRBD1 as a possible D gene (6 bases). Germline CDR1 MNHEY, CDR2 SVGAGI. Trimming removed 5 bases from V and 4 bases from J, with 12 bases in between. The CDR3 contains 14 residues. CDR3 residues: CASSQQGLGNTIYF. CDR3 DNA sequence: TGTGCCAGCAGTCAACAGGGTCTAGGAAACACCATATATTTT.

The CDR3 region has the DNA TGTGCCAGCAGCGTAGGCGGACAGTCCTACGAGCAGTACTTC. It specifies CASSVGGQSYEQYF. The V and J genes are TRBV9 and TRBJ2-7; possibly TRBD1 for D (6 bases). The CDR3 totals 14 residues. Trimming took off 0 bases at V and 1 base at J, with 8 bases between the two ends. In germline, CDR1 is SGDLS, CDR2 YYNGEE.

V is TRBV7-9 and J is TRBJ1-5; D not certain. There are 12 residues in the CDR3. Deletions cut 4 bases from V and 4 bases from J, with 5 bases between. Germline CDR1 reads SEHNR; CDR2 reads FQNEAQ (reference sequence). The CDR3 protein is CASSSGNQPQHF. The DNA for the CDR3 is TGTGCCAGCAGCTCGGGTAATCAGCCCCAGCATTTT.

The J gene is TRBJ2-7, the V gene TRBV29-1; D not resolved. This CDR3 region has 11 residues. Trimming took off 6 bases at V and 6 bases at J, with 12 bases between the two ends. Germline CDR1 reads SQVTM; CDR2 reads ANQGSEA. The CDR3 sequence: CSVPRVVEQYF. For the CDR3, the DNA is TGCAGCGTCCCTCGGGTTGTCGAGCAGTACTTC.

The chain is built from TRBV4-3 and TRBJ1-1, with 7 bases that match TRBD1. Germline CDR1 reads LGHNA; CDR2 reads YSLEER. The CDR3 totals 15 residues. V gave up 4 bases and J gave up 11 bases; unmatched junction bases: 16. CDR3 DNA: TGCGCCAGCAGCCCTGACAGGGAGGTAGGGATGGAGGCTTTCTTT. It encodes CASSPDREVGMEAFF.

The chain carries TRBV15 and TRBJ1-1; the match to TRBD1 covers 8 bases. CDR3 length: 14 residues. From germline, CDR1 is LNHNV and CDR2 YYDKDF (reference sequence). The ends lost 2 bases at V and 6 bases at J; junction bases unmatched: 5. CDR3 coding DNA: TGTGCCACCAGCAGACGCGACAGGGGTCCTGAAGCTTTCTTT. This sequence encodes CATSRRDRGPEAFF.

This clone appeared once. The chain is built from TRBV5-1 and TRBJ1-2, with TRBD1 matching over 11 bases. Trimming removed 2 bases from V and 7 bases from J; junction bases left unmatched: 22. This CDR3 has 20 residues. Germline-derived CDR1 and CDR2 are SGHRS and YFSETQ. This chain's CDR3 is CASSFEDVAGQGGPSTGYTF. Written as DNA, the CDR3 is TGCGCCAGCAGCTTTGAGGATGTTGCGGGACAGGGGGGGCCTAGCACTGGCTACACCTTC.

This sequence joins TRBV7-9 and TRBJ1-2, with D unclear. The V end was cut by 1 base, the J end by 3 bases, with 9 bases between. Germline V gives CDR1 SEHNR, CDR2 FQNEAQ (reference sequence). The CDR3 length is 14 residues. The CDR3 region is CASSLGGVHYGYTF. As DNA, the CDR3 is TGTGCCAGCAGCTTAGGCGGGGTCCACTATGGCTACACCTTC.

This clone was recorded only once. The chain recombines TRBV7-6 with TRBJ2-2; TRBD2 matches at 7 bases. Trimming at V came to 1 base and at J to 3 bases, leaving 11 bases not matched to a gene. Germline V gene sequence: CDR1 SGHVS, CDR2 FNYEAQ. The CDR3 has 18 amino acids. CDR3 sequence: CASSLDPRRGTDTGELFF. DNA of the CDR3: TGTGCCAGCAGCTTAGATCCTCGGCGGGGGACCGACACCGGGGAGCTGTTTTTT.

The DNA of the CDR3 is TGTGCCAGCAGTGGGCGACTAGTCCCGCACACAGATACGCAGTATTTT. Amino acids: CASSGRLVPHTDTQYF. The rearrangement uses TRBV6-1 and TRBJ2-3; tentatively, D is TRBD2 (6 bases). The germline CDR1 and CDR2 sequences are MNHNS and SASEGT. Trimming pared 4 bases from V and 2 bases from J, leaving 16 bases between. The CDR3 spans 16 residues.

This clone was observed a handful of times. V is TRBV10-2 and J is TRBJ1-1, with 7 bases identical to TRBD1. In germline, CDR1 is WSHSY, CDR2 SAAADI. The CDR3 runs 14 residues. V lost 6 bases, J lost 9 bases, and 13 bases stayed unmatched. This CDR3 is CASRTGTENLKAFF. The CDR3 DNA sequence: TGCGCCAGCAGGACCGGGACAGAGAATTTGAAAGCTTTCTTT.

CDR3 bases: TGTGCCAGCAGTTTATGGGCAGGGGGCGCGAGGGCTGAAGCTTTCTTT. Protein: CASSLWAGGARAEAFF. V and J are TRBV28 and TRBJ1-1, with TRBD1 matching over 8 bases. With 0 bases clipped from V and 6 bases from J, the junction kept 9 bases outside the gene matches. CDR1 MDHEN and CDR2 SYDVKM come from the germline V gene. This CDR3 region has 16 residues.

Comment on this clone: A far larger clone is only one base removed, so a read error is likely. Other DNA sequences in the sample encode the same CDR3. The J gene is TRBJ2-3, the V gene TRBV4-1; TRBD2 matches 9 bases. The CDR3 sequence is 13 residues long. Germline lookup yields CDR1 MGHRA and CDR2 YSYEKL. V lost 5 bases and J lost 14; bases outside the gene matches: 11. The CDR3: CASSYGSRGGRYF. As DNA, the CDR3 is TGCGCCAGCAGCTATGGATCGCGGGGGGGTCGGTATTTT.

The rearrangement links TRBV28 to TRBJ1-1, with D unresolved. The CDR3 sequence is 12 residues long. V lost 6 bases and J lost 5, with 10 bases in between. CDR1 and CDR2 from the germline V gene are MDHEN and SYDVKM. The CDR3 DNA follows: TGTGCCAGCAGCATAGGCAGGACTGAAGCTTTCTTT. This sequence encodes CASSIGRTEAFF.